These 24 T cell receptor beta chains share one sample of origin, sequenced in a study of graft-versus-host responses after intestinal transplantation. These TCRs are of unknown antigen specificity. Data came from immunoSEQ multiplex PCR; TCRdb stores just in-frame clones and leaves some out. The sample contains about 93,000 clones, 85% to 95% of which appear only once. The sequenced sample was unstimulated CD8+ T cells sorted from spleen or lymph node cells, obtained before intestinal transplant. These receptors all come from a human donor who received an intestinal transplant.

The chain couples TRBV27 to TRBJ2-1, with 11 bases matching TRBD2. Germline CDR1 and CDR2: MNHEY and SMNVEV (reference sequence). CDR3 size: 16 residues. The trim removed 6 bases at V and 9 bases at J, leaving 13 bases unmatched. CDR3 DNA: TGTGCCAGCAGGCCGCTTCTAGCGGGGGGAGGTGGTGAGCAGTTCTTC. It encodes CASRPLLAGGGGEQFF.

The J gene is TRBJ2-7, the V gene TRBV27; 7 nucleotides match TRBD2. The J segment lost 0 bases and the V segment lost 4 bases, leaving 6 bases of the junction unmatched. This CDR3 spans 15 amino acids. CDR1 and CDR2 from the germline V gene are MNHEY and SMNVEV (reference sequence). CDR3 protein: CASSWGGFSSYEQYF. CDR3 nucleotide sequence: TGTGCCAGCAGTTGGGGGGGTTTTAGCTCCTACGAGCAGTACTTC.

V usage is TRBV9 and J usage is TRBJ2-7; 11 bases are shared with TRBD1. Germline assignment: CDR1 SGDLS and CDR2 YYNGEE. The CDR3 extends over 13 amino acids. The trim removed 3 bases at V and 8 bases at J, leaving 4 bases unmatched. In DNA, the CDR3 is TGTGCCAGCAGCGCGGGGACAGGGGGTAAGCAGTACTTC. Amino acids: CASSAGTGGKQYF.

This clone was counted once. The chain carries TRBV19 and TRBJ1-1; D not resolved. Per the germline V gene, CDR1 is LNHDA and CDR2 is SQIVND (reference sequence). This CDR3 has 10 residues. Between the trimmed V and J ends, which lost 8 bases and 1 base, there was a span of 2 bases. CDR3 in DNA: TGTGCCAGTCGGAACACTGAAGCTTTCTTT. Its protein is CASRNTEAFF. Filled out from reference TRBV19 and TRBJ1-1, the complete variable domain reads DGGITQSPKYLFRKEGQNVTLSCEQNLNHDAMYWYRQDPGQGLRLIYYSQIVNDFQKGDIAEGYSVSREKKESFPLTVTSAQKNPTAFYLCASRNTEAFFGQGTRLTVV.

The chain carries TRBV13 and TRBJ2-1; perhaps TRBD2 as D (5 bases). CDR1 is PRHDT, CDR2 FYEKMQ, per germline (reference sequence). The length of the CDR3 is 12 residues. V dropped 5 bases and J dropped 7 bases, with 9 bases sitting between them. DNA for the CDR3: TGTGCCAGCAGCCCCCAGCGGAATGAGCAGTTCTTC. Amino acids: CASSPQRNEQFF.

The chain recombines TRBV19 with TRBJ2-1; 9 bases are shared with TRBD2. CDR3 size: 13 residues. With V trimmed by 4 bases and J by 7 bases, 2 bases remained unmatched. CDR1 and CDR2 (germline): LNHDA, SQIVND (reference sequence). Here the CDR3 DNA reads TGTGCCAGTAGTACGCGGGGGGGGAATGAGCAGTTCTTC. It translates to CASSTRGGNEQFF.

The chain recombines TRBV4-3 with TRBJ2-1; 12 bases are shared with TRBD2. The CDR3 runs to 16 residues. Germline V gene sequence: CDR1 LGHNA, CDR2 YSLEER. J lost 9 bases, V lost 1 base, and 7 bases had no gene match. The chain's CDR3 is CASSQGLAGVRGEQFF. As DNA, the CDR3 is TGCGCCAGCAGCCAAGGACTAGCGGGGGTGCGAGGTGAGCAGTTCTTC.

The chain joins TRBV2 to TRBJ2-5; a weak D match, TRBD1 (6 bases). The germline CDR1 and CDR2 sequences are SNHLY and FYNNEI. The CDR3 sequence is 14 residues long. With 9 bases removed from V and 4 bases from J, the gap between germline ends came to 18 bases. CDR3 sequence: CAREGVRILETQYF. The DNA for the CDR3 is TGTGCCAGAGAGGGGGTTAGGATTTTAGAGACCCAGTACTTC.

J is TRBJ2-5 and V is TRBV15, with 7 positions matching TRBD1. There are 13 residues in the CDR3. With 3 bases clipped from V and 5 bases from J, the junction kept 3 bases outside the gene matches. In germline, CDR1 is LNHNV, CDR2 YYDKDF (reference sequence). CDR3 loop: CATSRTGWETQYF. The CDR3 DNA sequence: TGTGCCACCAGCAGGACAGGGTGGGAGACCCAGTACTTC.

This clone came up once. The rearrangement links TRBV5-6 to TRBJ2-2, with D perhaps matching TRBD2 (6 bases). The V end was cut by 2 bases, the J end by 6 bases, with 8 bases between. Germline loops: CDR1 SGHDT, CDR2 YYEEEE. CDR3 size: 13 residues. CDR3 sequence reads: CASSLAGPGELFF. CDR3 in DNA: TGTGCCAGCAGCTTAGCGGGCCCCGGGGAGCTGTTTTTT.

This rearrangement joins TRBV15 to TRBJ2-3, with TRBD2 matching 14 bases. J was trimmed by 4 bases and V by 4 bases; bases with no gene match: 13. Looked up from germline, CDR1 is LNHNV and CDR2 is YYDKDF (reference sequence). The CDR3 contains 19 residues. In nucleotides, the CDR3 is TGTGCCACCAGCAAGACTAGCGGGAGGGTTCTCGGCAGGGCAGATACGCAGTATTTT. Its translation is CATSKTSGRVLGRADTQYF.

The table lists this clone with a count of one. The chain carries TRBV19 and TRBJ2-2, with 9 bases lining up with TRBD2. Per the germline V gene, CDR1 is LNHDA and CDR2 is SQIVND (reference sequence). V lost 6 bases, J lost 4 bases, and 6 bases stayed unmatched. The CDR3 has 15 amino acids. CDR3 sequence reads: CASSVSGSPTGELFF. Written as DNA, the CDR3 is TGTGCCAGTAGCGTTAGCGGGAGTCCCACCGGGGAGCTGTTTTTT. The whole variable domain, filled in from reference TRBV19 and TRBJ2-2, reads DGGITQSPKYLFRKEGQNVTLSCEQNLNHDAMYWYRQDPGQGLRLIYYSQIVNDFQKGDIAEGYSVSREKKESFPLTVTSAQKNPTAFYLCASSVSGSPTGELFFGEGSRLTVL.

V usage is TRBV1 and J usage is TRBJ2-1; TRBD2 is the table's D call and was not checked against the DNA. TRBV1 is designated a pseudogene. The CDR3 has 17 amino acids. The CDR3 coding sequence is TGCACCAGCAGCCAAGATAAGAGTGATAGCGGCTACAATGAGCAGTTCTTC. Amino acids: CTSSQDKSDSGYNEQFF.

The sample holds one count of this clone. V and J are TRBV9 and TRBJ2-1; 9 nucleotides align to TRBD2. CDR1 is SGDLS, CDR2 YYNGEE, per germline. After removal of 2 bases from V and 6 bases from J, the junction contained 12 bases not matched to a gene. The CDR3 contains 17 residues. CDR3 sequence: CASSVTAGLASSNEQFF. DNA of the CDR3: TGTGCCAGCAGCGTCACTGCGGGACTAGCATCGTCCAATGAGCAGTTCTTC.

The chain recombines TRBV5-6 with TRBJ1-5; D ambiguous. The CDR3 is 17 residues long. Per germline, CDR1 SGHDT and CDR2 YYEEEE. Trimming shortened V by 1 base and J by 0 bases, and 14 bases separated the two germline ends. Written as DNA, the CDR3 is TGTGCCAGCAGCTTGTCCCGAGGGATCAATAGCAATCAGCCCCAGCATTTT. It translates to CASSLSRGINSNQPQHF.

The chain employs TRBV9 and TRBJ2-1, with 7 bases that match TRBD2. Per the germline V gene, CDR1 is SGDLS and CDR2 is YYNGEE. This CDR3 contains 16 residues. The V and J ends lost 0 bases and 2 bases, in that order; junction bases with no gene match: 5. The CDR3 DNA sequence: TGTGCCAGCAGCGTAGCAGGCCGGGGGGCCTACAATGAGCAGTTCTTC. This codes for CASSVAGRGAYNEQFF.

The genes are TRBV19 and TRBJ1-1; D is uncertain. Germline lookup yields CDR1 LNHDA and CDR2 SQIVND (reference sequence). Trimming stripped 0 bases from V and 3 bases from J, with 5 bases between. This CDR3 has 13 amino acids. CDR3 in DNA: TGTGCCAGTAGTATAGATCCGTACACTGAAGCTTTCTTT. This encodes CASSIDPYTEAFF.

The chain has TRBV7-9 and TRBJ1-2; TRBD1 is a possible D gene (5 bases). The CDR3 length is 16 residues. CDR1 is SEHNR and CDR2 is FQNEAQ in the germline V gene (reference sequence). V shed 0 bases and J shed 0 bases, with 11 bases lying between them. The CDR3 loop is CASSLATRQSNYGYTF. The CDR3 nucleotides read TGTGCCAGCAGCTTAGCCACGCGACAGTCTAACTATGGCTACACCTTC.

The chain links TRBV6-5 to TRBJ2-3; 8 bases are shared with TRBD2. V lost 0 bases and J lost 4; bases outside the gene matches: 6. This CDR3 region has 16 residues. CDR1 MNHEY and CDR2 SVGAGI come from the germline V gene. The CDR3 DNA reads TGTGCCAGCAGTTACTCTTGGGGTAGCGGGGCAGATACGCAGTATTTT. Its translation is CASSYSWGSGADTQYF.

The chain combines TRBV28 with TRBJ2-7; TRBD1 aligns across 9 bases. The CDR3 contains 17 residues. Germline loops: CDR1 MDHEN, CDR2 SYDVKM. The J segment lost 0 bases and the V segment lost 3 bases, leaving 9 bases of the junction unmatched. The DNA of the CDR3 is TGTGCCAGCAGTTTCCGGACAGGGGAGCCCTCCTCCTACGAGCAGTACTTC. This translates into CASSFRTGEPSSYEQYF.

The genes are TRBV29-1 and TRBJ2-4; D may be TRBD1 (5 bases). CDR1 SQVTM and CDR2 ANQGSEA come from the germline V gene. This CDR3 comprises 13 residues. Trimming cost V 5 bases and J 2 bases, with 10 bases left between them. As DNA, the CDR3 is TGCAGCGTTCGGCAGGGTTCCAAAAACATTCAGTACTTC. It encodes CSVRQGSKNIQYF.

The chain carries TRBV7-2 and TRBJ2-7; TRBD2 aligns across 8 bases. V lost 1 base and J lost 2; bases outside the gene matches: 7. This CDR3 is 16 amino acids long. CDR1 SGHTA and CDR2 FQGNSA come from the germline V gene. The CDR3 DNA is TGTGCCAGCAGCTTAGGGGTCGGGAGGGCCCCCTACGAGCAGTACTTC. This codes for CASSLGVGRAPYEQYF.

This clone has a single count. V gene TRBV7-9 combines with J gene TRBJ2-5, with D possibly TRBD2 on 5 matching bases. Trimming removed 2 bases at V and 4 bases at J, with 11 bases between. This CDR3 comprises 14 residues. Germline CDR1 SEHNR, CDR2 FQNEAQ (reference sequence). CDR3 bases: TGTGCCAGCAGCTTAACGGCGGGTCTAGAGACCCAGTACTTC. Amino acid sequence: CASSLTAGLETQYF.

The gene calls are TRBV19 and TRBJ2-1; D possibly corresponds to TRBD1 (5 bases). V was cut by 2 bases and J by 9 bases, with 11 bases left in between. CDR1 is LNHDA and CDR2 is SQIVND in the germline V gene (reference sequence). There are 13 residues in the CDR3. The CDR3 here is CASSITGLGEQFF. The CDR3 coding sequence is TGTGCCAGTAGTATAACAGGTTTGGGTGAGCAGTTCTTC.